This T cell receptor beta chain derives from a study of sequential checkpoint blockade in melanoma. Turning to the study itself: DNA from around 90 pretreatment tumor samples underwent TCRβ immunosequencing.

Germline V gene data show CDR1 as MDHEN and CDR2 as SYDVKM. The V end was cut by 4 bases, the J end by 0 bases, with 4 bases between. The length of the CDR3 is 14 residues. Comment on this clone: Its antigen is unidentified.

Findings and caveats of the study: For nivolumab-first patients, baseline tumor clonality was associated with response. T-cell fraction and clonality followed PD-L1 and CD8+ counts, not mutational load. About 30 times likelier clinical benefit followed increased tumor T-cell fraction and clonality.

Treatment indicated: randomized to nivolumab then ipilimumab (arm A) or the reverse (arm B). Clones were sequenced by immunoSEQ multiplex PCR, and TCRdb holds only the in-frame ones, with some missing. The data show some 5,400 clones, with 20% to 25% seen just once and 9.5% to 12% held by the top ten. Sequences were derived from tumor tissue (inferred from file names), sampled from a patient given nivolumab and ipilimumab in sequence. The TCR comes from a human donor with melanoma. The chain links TRBV28 to TRBJ2-6; the D is unclear. The CDR3 DNA reads TGTGCCAGCAGTTCATTCTCTGGGGCCAACGTCCTGACTTTC. Translation: CASSSFSGANVLTF.